This TCR beta chain emerged from a study of response to subunit inactivated influenza vaccine. This clonotype was counted at least ten times. The antigen is unknown. Notes on the study in general: T cells newly recruited by each seasonal influenza vaccination are few, the authors suggested.

Each CDR3 protein is one row after TCRdb ran MiXCR on the RT-PCR reads. The sample yields a few hundred thousand distinct CDR3 sequences, 14% seen once. The V and J ends lost 4 bases and 3 bases respectively, with 9 bases between them. CDR1 and CDR2 from the germline V gene are SEHNR and FQNEAQ (reference sequence). The CDR3 is 13 residues long. The sample here was PBMCs from blood, taken about 11 days after vaccination. The receptor's source is a man aged 50 to 59 who received an inactivated influenza vaccine. The chain combines TRBV7-9 with TRBJ1-2; D unresolved. The CDR3 sequence: CASSSGADYGYTF. The CDR3 nucleotides are TGTGCCAGCAGCTCGGGCGCAGACTATGGCTACACCTTC. Variable domain in full (rest from reference TRBV7-9 and TRBJ1-2): DTGVSQNPRHKITKRGQNVTFRCDPISEHNRLYWYRQTLGQGPEFLTYFQNEAQLEKSRLLSDRFSAERPKGSFSTLEIQRTEQGDSAMYLCASSSGADYGYTFGSGTRLTVV.